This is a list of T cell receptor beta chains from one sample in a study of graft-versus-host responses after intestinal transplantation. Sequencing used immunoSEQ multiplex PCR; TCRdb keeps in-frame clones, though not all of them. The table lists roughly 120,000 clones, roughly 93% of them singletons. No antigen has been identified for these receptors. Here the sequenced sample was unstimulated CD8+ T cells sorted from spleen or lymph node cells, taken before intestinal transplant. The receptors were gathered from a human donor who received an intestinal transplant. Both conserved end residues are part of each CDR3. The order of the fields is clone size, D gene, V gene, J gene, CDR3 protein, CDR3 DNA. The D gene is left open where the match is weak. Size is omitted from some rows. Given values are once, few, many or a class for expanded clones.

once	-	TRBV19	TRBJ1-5	CASSIDPGGGQPQHF	TGTGCCAGTAGTATAGATCCGGGGGGGGGACAGCCCCAGCATTTT
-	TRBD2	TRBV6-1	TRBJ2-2	CASSVLAGASGELFF	TGTGCCAGCAGTGTCCTAGCGGGAGCATCCGGGGAGCTGTTTTTT
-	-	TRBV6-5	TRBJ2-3	CASSYSRRDDTDTQYF	TGTGCCAGCAGTTACTCCCGCCGGGACGACACAGATACGCAGTATTTT
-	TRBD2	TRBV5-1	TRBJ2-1	CASSLGTSATRPFNEQFF	TGCGCCAGCAGCTTGGGGACTAGCGCTACCAGGCCCTTCAATGAGCAGTTCTTC
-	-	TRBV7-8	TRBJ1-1	CASSLGGLGEAFF	TGTGCCAGCAGCTTAGGCGGGTTGGGTGAAGCTTTCTTT
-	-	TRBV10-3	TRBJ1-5	CAISESGGDQPQHF	TGTGCCATCAGTGAGTCTGGAGGGGATCAGCCCCAGCATTTT
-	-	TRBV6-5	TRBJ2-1	CASSPQGGEQFF	TGTGCCAGCAGTCCCCAGGGTGGGGAGCAGTTCTTC
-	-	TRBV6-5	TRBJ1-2	CASSYSPYGYTF	TGTGCCAGCAGTTACTCGCCATATGGCTACACCTTC
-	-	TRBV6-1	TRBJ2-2	CASRAGGTGELFF	TGTGCCAGCAGAGCAGGGGGGACCGGGGAGCTGTTTTTT
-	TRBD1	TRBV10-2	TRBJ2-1	CASSAGQGTNEQFF	TGCGCCAGCAGTGCGGGACAGGGGACCAATGAGCAGTTCTTC
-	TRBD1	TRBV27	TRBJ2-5	CASTGTGRAQYF	TGTGCCTCAACCGGGACAGGAAGAGCCCAGTACTTC
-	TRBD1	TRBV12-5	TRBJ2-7	CASGLGTAYEQYF	TGTGCTAGTGGCCTCGGGACAGCCTACGAGCAGTACTTC
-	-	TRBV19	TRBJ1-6	CASSKGRASGGNSPLHF	TGTGCCAGTAGCAAAGGCAGGGCGAGCGGGGGTAATTCACCCCTCCACTTT
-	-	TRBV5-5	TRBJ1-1	CASSVGAIGRTEAFF	TGTGCCAGCAGCGTGGGGGCGATCGGAAGGACTGAAGCTTTCTTT
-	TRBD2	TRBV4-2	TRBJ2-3	CASSQEGLATDTQYF	TGTGCCAGCAGCCAAGAAGGACTAGCCACAGATACGCAGTATTTT
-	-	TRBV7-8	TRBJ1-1	CASSLLRRVTDMNTEAFF	TGTGCCAGCAGCTTACTCAGACGGGTGACGGATATGAACACTGAAGCTTTCTTT
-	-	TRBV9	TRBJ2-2	CASSVDRGIPRELFF	TGTGCCAGCAGCGTAGATAGGGGAATTCCCAGGGAGCTGTTTTTT
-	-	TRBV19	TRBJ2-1	CASKEDLYNEQFF	TGTGCCAGTAAGGAGGACTTGTACAATGAGCAGTTCTTC
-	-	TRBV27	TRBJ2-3	CASSFGAGTDTQYF	TGTGCCAGCAGTTTTGGAGCAGGCACAGATACGCAGTATTTT
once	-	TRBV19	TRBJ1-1	CASSWGGQNTEAFF	TGTGCCAGTAGTTGGGGCGGGCAGAACACTGAAGCTTTCTTT
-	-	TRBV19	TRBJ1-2	CASSNSGNYGYTF	TGTGCCAGTAGTAATTCAGGGAACTATGGCTACACCTTC
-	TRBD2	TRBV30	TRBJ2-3	CAWSRREGADTQYF	TGTGCCTGGAGTAGGCGGGAGGGCGCAGATACGCAGTATTTT
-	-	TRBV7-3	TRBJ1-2	CASSLNPGSGYGYTF	TGTGCCAGCAGCTTAAATCCGGGCTCTGGGTATGGCTACACCTTC
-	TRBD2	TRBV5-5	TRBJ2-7	CASSPYLTSLYEQYF	TGTGCCAGCAGCCCATACCTGACTAGCCTCTACGAGCAGTACTTC
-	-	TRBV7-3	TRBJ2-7	CASSQDPGPYEQYF	TGTGCCAGCAGCCAAGACCCGGGACCCTACGAGCAGTACTTC
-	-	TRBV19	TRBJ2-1	CASSIAGSYNEQFF	TGTGCCAGTAGTATAGCGGGTAGCTACAATGAGCAGTTCTTC
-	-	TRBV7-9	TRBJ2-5	CASSLGRQETQYF	TGTGCCAGCAGCTTAGGAAGACAAGAGACCCAGTACTTC
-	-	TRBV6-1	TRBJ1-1	CASSESGVWSPNTEAFF	TGTGCCAGCAGTGAAAGCGGGGTCTGGTCCCCGAACACTGAAGCTTTCTTT
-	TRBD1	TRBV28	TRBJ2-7	CASSFNRGAYEQYF	TGTGCCAGCAGTTTTAACAGGGGGGCCTACGAGCAGTACTTC
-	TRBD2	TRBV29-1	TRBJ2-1	CSVGLRSGRANEQFF	TGCAGCGTTGGGTTAAGAAGCGGGAGGGCCAATGAGCAGTTCTTC
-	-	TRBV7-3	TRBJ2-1	CASSLGGGQYNEQFF	TGTGCCAGCAGCTTAGGAGGGGGGCAGTACAATGAGCAGTTCTTC
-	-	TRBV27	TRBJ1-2	CASSSQGGGYGYTF	TGTGCCAGCAGTTCACAAGGGGGGGGTTATGGCTACACCTTC
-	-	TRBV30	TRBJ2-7	CAWRFSGSYEQYF	TGTGCCTGGAGATTTTCGGGATCCTACGAGCAGTACTTC
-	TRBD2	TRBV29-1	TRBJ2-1	CSVERPGSGAYNEQFF	TGCAGCGTCGAGAGACCGGGTAGCGGGGCCTACAATGAGCAGTTCTTC
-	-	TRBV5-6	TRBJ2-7	CASSLGIHEQYF	TGTGCCAGCAGTTTAGGGATCCACGAGCAGTACTTC
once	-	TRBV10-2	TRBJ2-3	CASTPLSTDTQYF	TGCGCCAGTACGCCCCTTAGCACAGATACGCAGTATTTT
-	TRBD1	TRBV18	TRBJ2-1	CASSPPTGNEQFF	TGTGCCAGCTCACCACCGACAGGGAATGAGCAGTTCTTC
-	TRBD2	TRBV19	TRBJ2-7	CASSISAGGFEQYF	TGCGCCAGTAGTATCTCCGCGGGAGGTTTCGAGCAGTACTTC
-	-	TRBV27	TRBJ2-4	CASSLSLGGNIQYF	TGTGCCAGCAGTTTATCGTTGGGGGGAAACATTCAGTACTTC
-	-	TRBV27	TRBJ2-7	CASSFSQGYEQYF	TGTGCCAGCAGTTTCTCCCAGGGTTACGAGCAGTACTTC
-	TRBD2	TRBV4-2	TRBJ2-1	CASSQEGLAGTNEQFF	TGTGCCAGCAGCCAAGAGGGACTAGCGGGAACCAATGAGCAGTTCTTC
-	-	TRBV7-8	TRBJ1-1	CASSPTGQMGTEAFF	TGTGCCAGCAGCCCGACAGGCCAAATGGGCACTGAAGCTTTCTTT
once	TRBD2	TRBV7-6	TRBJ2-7	CASSLMSGTYEQYF	TGTGCCAGCAGCTTGATGAGCGGGACCTACGAGCAGTACTTC
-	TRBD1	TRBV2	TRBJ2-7	CASSQTGDAYEQYF	TGTGCCAGCAGCCAAACAGGGGATGCCTACGAGCAGTACTTC
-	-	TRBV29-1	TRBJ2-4	CSVEAKWNIQYF	TGCAGCGTTGAAGCCAAGTGGAACATTCAGTACTTC
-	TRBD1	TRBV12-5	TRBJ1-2	CASGLGTGNYGYTF	TGTGCTAGTGGTCTTGGGACAGGGAACTATGGCTACACCTTC
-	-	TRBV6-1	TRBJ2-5	CAISGYLQETQYF	TGTGCCATCTCGGGATACCTTCAAGAGACCCAGTACTTC
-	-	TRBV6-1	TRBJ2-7	CASSEARSGVGYEQYF	TGTGCCAGCAGTGAAGCACGTTCAGGGGTTGGGTACGAGCAGTACTTC
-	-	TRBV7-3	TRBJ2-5	CASSRDGPETQYF	TGTGCCAGCAGCCGTGACGGGCCAGAGACCCAGTACTTC
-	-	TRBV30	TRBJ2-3	CAWSPTGGTDTQYF	TGTGCCTGGAGTCCAACCGGGGGAACAGATACGCAGTATTTT
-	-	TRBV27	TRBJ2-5	CASRSRGTSLETQYF	TGTGCCAGCAGGTCTCGGGGCACTTCTTTGGAGACCCAGTACTTC
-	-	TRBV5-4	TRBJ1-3	CASSLAGVPDTIYF	TGTGCCAGCAGCTTGGCGGGGGTGCCGGACACCATATATTTT
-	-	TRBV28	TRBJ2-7	CASSFRVLSGEQYF	TGTGCCAGCAGTTTCCGGGTCTTGTCGGGCGAGCAGTACTTC
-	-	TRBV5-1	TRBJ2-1	CASSGLIKTAYNEQFF	TGCGCCAGCAGTGGGTTGATCAAGACAGCTTACAATGAGCAGTTCTTC